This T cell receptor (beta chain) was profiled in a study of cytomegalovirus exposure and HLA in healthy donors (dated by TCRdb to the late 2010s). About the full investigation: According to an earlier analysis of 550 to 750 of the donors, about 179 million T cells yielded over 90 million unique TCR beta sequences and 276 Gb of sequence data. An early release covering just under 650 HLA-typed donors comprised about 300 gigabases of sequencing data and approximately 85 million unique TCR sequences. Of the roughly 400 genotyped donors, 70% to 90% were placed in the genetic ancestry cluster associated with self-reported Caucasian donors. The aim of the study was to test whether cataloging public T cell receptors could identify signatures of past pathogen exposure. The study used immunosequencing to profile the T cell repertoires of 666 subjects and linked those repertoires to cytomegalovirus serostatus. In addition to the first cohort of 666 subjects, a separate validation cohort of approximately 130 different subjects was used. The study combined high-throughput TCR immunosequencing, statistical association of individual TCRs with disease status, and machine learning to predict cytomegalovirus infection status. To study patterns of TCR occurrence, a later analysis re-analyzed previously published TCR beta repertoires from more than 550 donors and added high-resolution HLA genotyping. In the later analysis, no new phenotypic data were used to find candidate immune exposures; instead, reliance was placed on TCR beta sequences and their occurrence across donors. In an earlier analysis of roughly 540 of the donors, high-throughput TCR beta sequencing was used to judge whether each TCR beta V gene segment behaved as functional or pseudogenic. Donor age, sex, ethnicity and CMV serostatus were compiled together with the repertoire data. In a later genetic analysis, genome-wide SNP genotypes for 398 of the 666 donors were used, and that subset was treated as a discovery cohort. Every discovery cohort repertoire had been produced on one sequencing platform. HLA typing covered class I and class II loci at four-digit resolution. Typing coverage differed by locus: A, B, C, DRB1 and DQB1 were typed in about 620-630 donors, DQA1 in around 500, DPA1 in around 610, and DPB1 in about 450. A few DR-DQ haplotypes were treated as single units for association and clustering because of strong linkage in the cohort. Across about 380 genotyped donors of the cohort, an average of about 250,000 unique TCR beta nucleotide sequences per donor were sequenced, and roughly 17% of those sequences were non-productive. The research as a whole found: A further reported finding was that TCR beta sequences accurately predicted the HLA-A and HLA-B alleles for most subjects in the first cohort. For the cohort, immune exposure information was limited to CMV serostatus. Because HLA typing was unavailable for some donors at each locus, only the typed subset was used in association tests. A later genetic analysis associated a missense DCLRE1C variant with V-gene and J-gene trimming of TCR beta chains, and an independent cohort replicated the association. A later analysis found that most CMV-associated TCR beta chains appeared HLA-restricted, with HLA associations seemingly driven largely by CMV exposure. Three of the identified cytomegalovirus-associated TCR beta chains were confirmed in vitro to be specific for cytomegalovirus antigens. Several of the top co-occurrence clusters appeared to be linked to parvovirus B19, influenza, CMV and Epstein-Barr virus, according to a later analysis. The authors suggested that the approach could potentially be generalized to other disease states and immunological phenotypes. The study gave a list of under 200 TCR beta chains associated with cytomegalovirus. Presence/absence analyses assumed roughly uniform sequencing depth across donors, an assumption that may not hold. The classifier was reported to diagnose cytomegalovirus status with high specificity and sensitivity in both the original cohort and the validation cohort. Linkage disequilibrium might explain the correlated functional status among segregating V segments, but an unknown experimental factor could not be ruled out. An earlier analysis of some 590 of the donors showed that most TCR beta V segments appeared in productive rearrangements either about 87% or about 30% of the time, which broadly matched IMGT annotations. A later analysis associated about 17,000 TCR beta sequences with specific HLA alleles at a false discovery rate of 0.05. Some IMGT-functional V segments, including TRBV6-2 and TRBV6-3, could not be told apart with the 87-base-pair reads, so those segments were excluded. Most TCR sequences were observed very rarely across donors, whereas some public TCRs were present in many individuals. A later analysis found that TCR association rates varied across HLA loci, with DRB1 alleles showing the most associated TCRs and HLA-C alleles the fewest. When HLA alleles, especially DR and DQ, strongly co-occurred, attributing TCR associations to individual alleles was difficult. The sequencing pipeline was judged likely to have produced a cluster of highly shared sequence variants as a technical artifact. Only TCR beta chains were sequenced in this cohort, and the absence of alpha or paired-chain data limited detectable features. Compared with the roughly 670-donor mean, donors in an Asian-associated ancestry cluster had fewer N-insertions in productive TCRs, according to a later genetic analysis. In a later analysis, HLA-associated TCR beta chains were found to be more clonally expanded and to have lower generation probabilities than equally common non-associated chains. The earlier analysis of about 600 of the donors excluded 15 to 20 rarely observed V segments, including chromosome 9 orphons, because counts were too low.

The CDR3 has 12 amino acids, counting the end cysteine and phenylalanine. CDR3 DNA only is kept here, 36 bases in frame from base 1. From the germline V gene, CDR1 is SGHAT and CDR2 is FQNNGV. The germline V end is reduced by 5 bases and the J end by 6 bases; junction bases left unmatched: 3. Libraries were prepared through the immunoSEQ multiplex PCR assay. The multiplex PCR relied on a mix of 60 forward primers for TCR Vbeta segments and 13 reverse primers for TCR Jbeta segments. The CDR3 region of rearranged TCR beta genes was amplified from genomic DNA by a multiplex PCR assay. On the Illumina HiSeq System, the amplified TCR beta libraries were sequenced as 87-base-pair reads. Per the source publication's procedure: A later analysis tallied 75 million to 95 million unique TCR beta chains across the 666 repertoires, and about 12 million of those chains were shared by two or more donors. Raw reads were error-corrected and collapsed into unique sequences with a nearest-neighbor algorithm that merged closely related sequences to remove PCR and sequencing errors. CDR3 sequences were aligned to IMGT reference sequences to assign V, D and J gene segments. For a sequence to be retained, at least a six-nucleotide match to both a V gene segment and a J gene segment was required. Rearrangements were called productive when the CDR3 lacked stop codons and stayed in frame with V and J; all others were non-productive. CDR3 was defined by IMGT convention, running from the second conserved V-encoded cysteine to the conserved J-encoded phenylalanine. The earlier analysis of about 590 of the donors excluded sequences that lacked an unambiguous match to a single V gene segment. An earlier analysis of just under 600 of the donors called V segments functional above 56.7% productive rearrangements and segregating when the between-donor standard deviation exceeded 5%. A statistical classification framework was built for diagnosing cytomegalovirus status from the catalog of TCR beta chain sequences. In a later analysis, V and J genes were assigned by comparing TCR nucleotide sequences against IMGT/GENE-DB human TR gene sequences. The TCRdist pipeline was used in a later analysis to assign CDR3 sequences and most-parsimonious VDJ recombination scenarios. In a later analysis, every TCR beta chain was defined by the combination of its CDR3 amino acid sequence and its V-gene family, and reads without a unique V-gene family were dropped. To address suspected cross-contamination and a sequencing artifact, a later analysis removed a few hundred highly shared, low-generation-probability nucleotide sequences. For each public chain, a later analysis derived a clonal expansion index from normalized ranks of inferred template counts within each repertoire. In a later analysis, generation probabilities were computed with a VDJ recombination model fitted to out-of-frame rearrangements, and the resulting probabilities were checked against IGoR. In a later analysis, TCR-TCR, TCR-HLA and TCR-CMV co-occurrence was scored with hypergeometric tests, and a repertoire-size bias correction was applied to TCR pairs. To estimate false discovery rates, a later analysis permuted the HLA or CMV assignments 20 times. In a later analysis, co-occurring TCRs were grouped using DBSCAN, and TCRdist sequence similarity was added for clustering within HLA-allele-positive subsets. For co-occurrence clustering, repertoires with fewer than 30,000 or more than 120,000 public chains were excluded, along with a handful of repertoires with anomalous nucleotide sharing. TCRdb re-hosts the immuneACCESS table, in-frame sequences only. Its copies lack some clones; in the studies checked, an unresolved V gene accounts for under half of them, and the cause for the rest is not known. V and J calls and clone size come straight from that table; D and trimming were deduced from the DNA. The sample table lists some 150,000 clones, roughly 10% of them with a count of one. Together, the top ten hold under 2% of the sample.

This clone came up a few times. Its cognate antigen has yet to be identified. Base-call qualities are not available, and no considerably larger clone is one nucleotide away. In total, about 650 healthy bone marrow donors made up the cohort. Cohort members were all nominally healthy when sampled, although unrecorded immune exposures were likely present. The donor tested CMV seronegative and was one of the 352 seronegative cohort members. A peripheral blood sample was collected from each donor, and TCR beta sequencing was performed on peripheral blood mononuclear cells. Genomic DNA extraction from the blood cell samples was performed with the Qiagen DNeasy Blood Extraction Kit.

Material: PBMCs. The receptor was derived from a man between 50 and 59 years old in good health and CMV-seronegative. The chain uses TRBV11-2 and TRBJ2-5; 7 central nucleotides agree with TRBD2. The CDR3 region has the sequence CASSRLAQTQYF. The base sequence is TGTGCCAGCAGCCGACTAGCTCAGACCCAGTACTTC.